This T cell receptor beta chain was recovered during a study of vaccination and CD4 T cells after COVID-19 (dated by TCRdb to between 2021 and 2023). Concerning the study at large: Convalescent patients had a positive SARS-CoV-2 result on nasal swab PCR, and of these patients, several had mild disease and one had severe disease. In the convalescent cohort there were six males and four females, among whom were two Hispanic individuals, seven Caucasians, two Asians and one multiracial person. Participants received two doses of either the Pfizer-BioNTech BNT162b2 vaccine (n=8) or the Moderna mRNA-1273 vaccine (n=2). Post-COVID blood samples were collected from convalescent patients a median of around 96 days after diagnosis, with a range of about 30 to 170 days. Post-vaccine blood samples were obtained a median of about 70 days after the second vaccine dose, with a range of roughly 12 to 250 days. Culture stimuli were overlapping spike peptide pools from SARS-CoV-2 and from the common cold coronaviruses HCoV-NL63, HCoV-OC43 and HCoV-229E. Control cultures received a CEFX viral epitope pool as the positive control, an HIV-1 Nef peptide pool as the negative control, or no peptide. The spike-specific CD4+ TCR repertoire was compared before and after mRNA vaccination in approximately ten COVID-19 convalescent patients and a handful of infection-naive healthy vaccine recipients. Results and caveats for the whole study, not just this receptor: Of the vaccine-specific clones in convalescent patients, 304 of 307, or nearly all, reacted only to SARS-CoV-2 spike and did not cross-react with common cold coronaviruses. The median count of SARS-CoV-2-reactive clonotypes went up from around 21 after infection to 30 to 40 after vaccination, although the change was not significant. Among convalescent patients, a median roughly 90% of the SARS-CoV-2-reactive clones seen after vaccination appeared only after vaccination, which suggests priming specific to the vaccine. Only a relatively small number of convalescent patients were included in the study, and early timepoints following natural infection were not analyzed.

Between the V and J ends, shortened by 10 bases and 1 base respectively, the junction contains 19 bases. Inclusive of the bounding cysteine and phenylalanine, the CDR3 is 15 residues long. Only CDR3 DNA is held: 45 bases, read in frame from base 1. CDR1 and CDR2 are drawn from the germline V gene: MDHEN, SYDVKM. The protocol used for the library was PCR. DNA from cultured CD4+ T cells was subjected to TCR sequencing with the Oncomine TCR Beta short-read assay at the Johns Hopkins FTIC core. Genomic DNA was extracted from the cultured CD4+ T cells with the QIAamp micro DNA kit. The Oncomine TCR Beta libraries from cultured CD4+ T cells were pooled using unique dual indexes and then sequenced on an Illumina iSeq 100. On the study's bioinformatics: Non-productive sequences were removed, and CDR3s not starting with C, not ending with F or W, or shorter than 7 amino acids were discarded. The MANAFEST web application identified antigen-specific clonotypes by comparing peptide-stimulated wells against reference wells and other culture wells. To be called positive, a clone needed an FDR below 0.05, an odds ratio above 5, and a productive frequency above 0.1% in at least two of three replicate wells. A clonotype counted as cross-reactive if it showed significant expansion both in the SARS-CoV-2 spike wells and in at least one common cold coronavirus spike condition. Levenshtein distances (stringdist) and unrooted phylogenetic trees (ape) in R version 3.6.1 were used to assess CDR3 homology. TCRdb handled the public reads itself, with Q25 trimming in fastp and clone calling in MiXCR, and kept productive beta chains. Rows with a matching CDR3 protein are joined into one entry that keeps the most common DNA and genes. The V and J calls reflect TCRdb's pipeline rather than the authors' work. In all, the sample holds roughly 12,000 distinct CDR3 sequences, and roughly 54% of those were seen once. The top ten hold approximately 16% of the sample.

Worth noting for this clonotype: What this receptor recognizes is not known. No much larger clone exists at a distance of one base, and base qualities are not known.

The sample's treatment or condition label, in plain terms: roughly 11-day PBMC culture with coronavirus spike peptide pools or control peptides (ViraFEST assay). The ViraFEST assay, used in the study, expanded antigen-specific T cells with peptide pools and then identified the expanded clonotypes through TCR sequencing. The convalescent patients' positive SARS-CoV-2 PCR tests were from March to December 2020, which was before the Alpha, Beta and Delta variants emerged in the United States. Each well held roughly 2 million PBMCs cultured in IMDM containing approximately 5% human AB serum and approximately 9.6 IU/ml IL-2, with 7.5 to 10 ug/ml peptide pools added. Half of the culture medium was replaced with fresh IL-2-containing medium on days 3 and 7. Once the cells had been in culture for roughly 11 days, the EasySep CD4+ T cell isolation kit was used to isolate CD4+ T cells by negative selection. Ficoll-Paque Plus gradient centrifugation was used to isolate PBMCs from whole blood, and the isolated PBMCs were then either used fresh or cryopreserved at -140C. In general, triplicate wells were set up for every culture condition.

The clonotype was recovered from a human donor who had recovered from COVID-19. Sequenced material: CD4+ T cells from blood, cultured in vitro. The chain couples TRBV28 to TRBJ1-2; the D gene is possibly TRBD1, with 5 bases matching. The DNA is as follows: TGTGCCACCCCCCACCATGGGGGACTTAACTATGGCTACACCTTC. Its protein product is CATPHHGGLNYGYTF.